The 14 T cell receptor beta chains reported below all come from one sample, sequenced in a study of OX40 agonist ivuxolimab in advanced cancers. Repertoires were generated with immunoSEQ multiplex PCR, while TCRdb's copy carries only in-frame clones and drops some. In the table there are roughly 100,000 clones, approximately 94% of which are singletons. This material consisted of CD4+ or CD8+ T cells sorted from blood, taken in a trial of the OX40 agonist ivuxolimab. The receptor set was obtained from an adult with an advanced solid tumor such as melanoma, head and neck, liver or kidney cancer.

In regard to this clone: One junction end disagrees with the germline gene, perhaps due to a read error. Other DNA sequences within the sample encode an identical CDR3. CDR3 sequence: CASNPSGGYEQYF. CDR3 nucleotides: TGTGCCAGCAACCCTAGCGGCGGCTACGAGCAGTACTTT. This rearrangement joins TRBV2 to TRBJ2-7; TRBD2 matches at 7 bases. Germline CDR1 and CDR2: SNHLY and FYNNEI. The CDR3 contains 13 residues.

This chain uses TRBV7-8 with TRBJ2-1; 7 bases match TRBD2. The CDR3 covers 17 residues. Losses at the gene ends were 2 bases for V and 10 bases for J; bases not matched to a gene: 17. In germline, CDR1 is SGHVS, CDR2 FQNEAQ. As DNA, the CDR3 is TGTGCCAGCAGCTTAAACGCAGGTTCTAGCGGCCTCGGGGAGCAGTTCTTC. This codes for CASSLNAGSSGLGEQFF.

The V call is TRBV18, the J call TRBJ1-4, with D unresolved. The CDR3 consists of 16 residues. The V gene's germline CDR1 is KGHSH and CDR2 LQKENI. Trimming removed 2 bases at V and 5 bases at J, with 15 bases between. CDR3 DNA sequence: TGTGCCAGCTCACCAGAGATCCAAACCCCGAATGAAAAACTGTTTTTT. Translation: CASSPEIQTPNEKLFF.

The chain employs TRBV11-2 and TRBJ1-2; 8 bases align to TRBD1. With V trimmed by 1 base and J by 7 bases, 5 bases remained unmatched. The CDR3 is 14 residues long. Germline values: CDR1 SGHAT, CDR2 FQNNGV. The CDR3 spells CASSLVTGGGGYTF. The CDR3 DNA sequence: TGTGCCAGCAGCTTAGTAACAGGGGGTGGTGGCTACACCTTC.

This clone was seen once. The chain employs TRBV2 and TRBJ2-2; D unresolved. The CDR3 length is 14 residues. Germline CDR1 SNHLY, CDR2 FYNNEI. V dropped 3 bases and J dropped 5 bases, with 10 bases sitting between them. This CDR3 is CASSEVVLTGELFF. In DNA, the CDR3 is TGTGCCAGCAGTGAGGTAGTATTGACCGGGGAGCTGTTTTTT.

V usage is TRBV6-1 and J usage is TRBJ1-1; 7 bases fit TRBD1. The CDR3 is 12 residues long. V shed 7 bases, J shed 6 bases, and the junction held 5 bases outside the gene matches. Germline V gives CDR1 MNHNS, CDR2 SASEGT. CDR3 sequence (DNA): TGTGCCAGCAACACAGGGGTTTCTGAAGCTTTCTTT. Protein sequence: CASNTGVSEAFF.

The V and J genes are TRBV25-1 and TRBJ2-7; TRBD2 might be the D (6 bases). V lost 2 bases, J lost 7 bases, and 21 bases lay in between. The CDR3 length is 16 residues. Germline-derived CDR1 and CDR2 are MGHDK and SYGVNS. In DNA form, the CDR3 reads TGTGCCAGCAGTGAAACGGCGGGAAAAAAAACTTGGGAGCAGTACTTC. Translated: CASSETAGKKTWEQYF.

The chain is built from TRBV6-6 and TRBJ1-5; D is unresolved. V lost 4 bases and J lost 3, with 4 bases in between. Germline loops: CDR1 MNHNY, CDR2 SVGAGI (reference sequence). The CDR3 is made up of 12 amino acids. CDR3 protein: CASSFPNQPQHF. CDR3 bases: TGTGCCAGCAGTTTCCCCAATCAGCCCCAGCATTTT.

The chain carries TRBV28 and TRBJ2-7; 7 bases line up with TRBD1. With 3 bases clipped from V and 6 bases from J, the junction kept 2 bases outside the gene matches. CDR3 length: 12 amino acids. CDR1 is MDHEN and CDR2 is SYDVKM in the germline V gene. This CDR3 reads CASSLSGGEQYF. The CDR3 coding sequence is TGTGCCAGCAGTTTGTCAGGGGGCGAGCAGTACTTC.

This CDR3 reads CASSLTRGSLSGANVLTF. CDR3 nucleotide sequence: TGTGCCAGCAGCCTGACCAGGGGTTCGCTCTCTGGGGCCAACGTCCTGACTTTC. V gene TRBV11-2 combines with J gene TRBJ2-6, with D perhaps TRBD1 (6 bases). Trimming cost V 5 bases and J 0 bases, with 17 bases left between them. CDR1 is SGHAT and CDR2 is FQNNGV in the germline V gene. CDR3 size: 18 residues.

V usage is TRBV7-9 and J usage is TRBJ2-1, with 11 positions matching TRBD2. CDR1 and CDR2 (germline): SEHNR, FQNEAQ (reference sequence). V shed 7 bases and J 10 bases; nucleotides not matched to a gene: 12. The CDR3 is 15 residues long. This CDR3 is CASTPGTSGSREQFF. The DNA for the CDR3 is TGTGCCAGCACCCCAGGGACTAGCGGAAGCCGGGAGCAGTTCTTC.

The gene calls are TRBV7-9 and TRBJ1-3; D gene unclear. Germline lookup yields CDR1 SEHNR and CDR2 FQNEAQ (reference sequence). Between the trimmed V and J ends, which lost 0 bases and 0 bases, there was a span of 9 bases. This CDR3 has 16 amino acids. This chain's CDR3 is CASSLARPASGNTIYF. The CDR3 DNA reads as TGTGCCAGCAGCTTAGCACGTCCCGCCTCTGGAAACACCATATATTTT.

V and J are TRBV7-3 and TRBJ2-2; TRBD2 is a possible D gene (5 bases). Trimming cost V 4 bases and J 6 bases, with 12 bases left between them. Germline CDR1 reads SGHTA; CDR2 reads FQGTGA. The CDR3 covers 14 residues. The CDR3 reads CASSSALAPGELFF. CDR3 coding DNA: TGTGCCAGCAGCTCGGCTCTAGCTCCCGGGGAGCTGTTTTTT. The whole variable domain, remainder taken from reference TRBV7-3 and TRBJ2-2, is GAGVSQTPSNKVTEKGKYVELRCDPISGHTALYWYRQSLGQGPEFLIYFQGTGAADDSGLPNDRFFAVRPEGSVSTLKIQRTERGDSAVYLCASSSALAPGELFFGEGSRLTVL.

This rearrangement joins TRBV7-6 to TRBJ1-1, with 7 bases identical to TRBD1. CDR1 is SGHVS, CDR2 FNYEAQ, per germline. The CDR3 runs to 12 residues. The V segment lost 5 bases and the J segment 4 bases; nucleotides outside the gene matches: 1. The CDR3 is CASSNRGTEAFF. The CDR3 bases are TGTGCCAGCAGCAACAGGGGCACTGAAGCTTTCTTT.